This T cell receptor (beta chain) is drawn from a study of cytomegalovirus exposure and HLA in healthy donors. CDR1 and CDR2 (germline): SNHLY, FYNNEI. Trimming pared 3 bases from V and 8 bases from J, leaving 12 bases between. The CDR3 totals 13 residues. This clone was counted only a few times. In the PCR, 60 Vbeta and 13 Jbeta primers were used. Method: immunoSEQ multiplex PCR; TCRdb's copy keeps in-frame clones and lacks some. This table has over 150,000 clones, about 80% appearing once. The chain has TRBV2 and TRBJ2-3; D remains ambiguous. The sequenced sample consisted of PBMCs. The clonotype comes from a man aged 30 to 45 in good health and CMV-seropositive. The CDR3 region is CASSELSYGTQYF. CDR3 DNA sequence: TGTGCCAGCAGTGAGCTTAGTTATGGTACGCAGTATTTT.